This record concerns one TCR beta chain sequence. The junction had 6 bases not matched to a gene; V was cut back by 0 bases and J by 7 bases. Looked up from germline, CDR1 is LNHDA and CDR2 is SQIVND (reference sequence). The CDR3 contains 15 residues. The data are from a study of CD8 T cells in Susac syndrome. The control group consisted of healthy donors matched for age and sex. Reverse transcription of roughly 0.5 to 1 ug RNA was performed with random hexamers. TCRdb reanalysed the immunoSEQ multiplex PCR reads using MiXCR and keeps one entry per CDR3 protein. This sample has 150,000 or so distinct CDR3 sequences, with 85% to 95% found just once.

The chain combines TRBV19 with TRBJ1-5, with 7 bases identical to TRBD1. The source is a human donor in good health. Sequencing was carried out using CD4+ T cells from PBMCs. The CDR3 loop reads CASSIDWQGDQPQHF. In DNA form, the CDR3 reads TGTGCCAGTAGTATAGATTGGCAGGGGGACCAGCCCCAGCATTTT.